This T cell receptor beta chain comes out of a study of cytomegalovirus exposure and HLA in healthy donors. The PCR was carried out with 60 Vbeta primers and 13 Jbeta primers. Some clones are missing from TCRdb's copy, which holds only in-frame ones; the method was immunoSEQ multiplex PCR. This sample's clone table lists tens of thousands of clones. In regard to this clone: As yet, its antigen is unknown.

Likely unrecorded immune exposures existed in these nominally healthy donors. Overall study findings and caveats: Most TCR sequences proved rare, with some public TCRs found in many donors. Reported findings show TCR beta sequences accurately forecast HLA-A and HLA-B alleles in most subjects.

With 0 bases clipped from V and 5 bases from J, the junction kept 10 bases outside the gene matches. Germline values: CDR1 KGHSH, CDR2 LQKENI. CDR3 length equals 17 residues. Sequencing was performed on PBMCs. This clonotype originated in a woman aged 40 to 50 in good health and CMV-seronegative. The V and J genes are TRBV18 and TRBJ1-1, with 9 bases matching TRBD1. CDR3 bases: TGTGCCAGCTCACCACCGAACAGGGGGCAGGATAGGACTGAAGCTTTCTTT. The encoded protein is CASSPPNRGQDRTEAFF.